One sample yielded the 21 T cell receptor beta chains listed below, sequenced in a study of T-cell reconstitution after alpha-beta-depleted transplantation in children. Researchers prepared the TCRbeta library using unique molecular identifiers, the study reports. TCRdb redid the calling of the PCR reads with MiXCR, one entry per CDR3 protein. The sample shows 640,000 or so distinct CDR3 sequences, roughly 15% of them seen only once. This specimen was PBMCs from the stem cell graft donor, taken from the stem cell graft. Receptor source: a human donor who donated a stem cell graft to a child with acute myeloid leukemia.

This clonotype has a count of ten or more. The genes are TRBV5-8 and TRBJ1-2; 7 bases agree with TRBD1. The V gene end was trimmed by 7 bases and the J gene end by 6 bases; junction bases not matched to a gene: 18. The CDR3 is 16 amino acids. Germline V gene sequence: CDR1 SGHTS, CDR2 YDEGEE. The CDR3 sequence: CASLIRSEQGTDGYTF. CDR3 sequence (DNA): TGTGCCAGCCTCATCCGATCTGAACAGGGGACGGATGGCTACACCTTC.

This clonotype has a count of ten or more. V is TRBV20-1 and J is TRBJ2-3; 10 nucleotides agree with TRBD1. The CDR3 length is 16 residues. J gave up 2 bases and V 5 bases, and 10 bases lay outside the gene matches. In germline, CDR1 is DFQATT, CDR2 SNEGSKA (reference sequence). The CDR3 sequence is CSAPNPGTGATDTQYF. CDR3 sequence (DNA): TGCAGTGCTCCTAATCCCGGGACAGGGGCCACAGATACGCAGTATTTT.

This clonotype was detected ten times or more. V usage is TRBV12-3 or TRBV12-4 and J usage is TRBJ2-2; D ambiguous. Between the trimmed V and J ends, which lost 7 bases and 7 bases, there was a span of 13 bases. The CDR3 is made up of 13 amino acids. The CDR3 sequence: CASTPPQVGELFF. CDR3 nucleotides: TGTGCCAGCACCCCCCCCCAAGTCGGGGAGCTGTTTTTT.

This clonotype was seen at least ten times. The V and J genes are TRBV6-5 and TRBJ1-2, with a possible D match to TRBD1 (6 bases). Trimming pared 7 bases from V and 0 bases from J, leaving 12 bases between. Germline V gene lookup returns CDR1 MNHEY and CDR2 SVGAGI. The CDR3 is 14 residues long. In DNA, the CDR3 is TGTGCCAGCACAGCCGACAGGACTAACTATGGCTACACCTTC. Encoded protein: CASTADRTNYGYTF.

The table lists this clonotype with a few counts. The chain recombines TRBV24-1 with TRBJ2-5, with TRBD1 matching 8 bases. V lost 4 bases, J lost 5 bases, and 8 bases stayed unmatched. CDR1 is KGHDR and CDR2 is SFDVKD in the germline V gene. The CDR3 totals 15 residues. CDR3 bases: TGTGCCACCAGTGAGTCGACAGGGGCAGGGGAGACCCAGTACTTC. Translation: CATSESTGAGETQYF.

Details on this clonotype: A much larger clone differs by one base, so this may be a read error. Written as DNA, the CDR3 is TGCTGTGCTAGACCCGAGGAGCGGGTTAGCAATCAGCCCCAGCATTTT. Encoded protein: CCARPEERVSNQPQHF. The J gene is TRBJ1-5, the V gene TRBV20-1; D gene unclear. Germline lookup yields CDR1 DFQATT and CDR2 SNEGSKA (reference sequence). The CDR3 is 16 residues long.

The J gene is TRBJ1-2, the V gene TRBV4-1; D gene ambiguous. The CDR3 sequence is 14 residues long. Looked up from germline, CDR1 is MGHRA and CDR2 is YSYEKL. With 0 bases removed from V and 5 bases from J, the gap between germline ends came to 10 bases. The CDR3 is CASSQDPQYYGYTF. The CDR3 DNA reads TGCGCCAGCAGCCAAGATCCACAGTATTATGGCTACACCTTC.

This clonotype was counted a few times. This rearrangement joins TRBV30 to TRBJ2-1, with TRBD2 identical over 10 bases. This CDR3 has 14 amino acids. Germline assignment: CDR1 GTSNPN and CDR2 SVGIG (reference sequence). V lost 4 bases, J lost 4 bases, and 4 bases stayed unmatched. The CDR3, as DNA: TGTGCCTGGACTAGCGGGGGCGCATACAATGAGCAGTTCTTC. This codes for CAWTSGGAYNEQFF.

There are many counts of this clonotype. J is TRBJ2-1 and V is TRBV7-2, with D perhaps matching TRBD1 (5 bases). This CDR3 comprises 15 residues. Trimming pared 4 bases from V and 6 bases from J, leaving 16 bases between. CDR1 and CDR2 from the germline V gene are SGHTA and FQGNSA. This CDR3 reads CASSSGPSYSNEQFF. CDR3 DNA: TGTGCCAGCAGCTCAGGGCCAAGTTACAGCAATGAGCAGTTCTTC.

This clonotype was detected many times. CDR3 protein: CASSQDRQNTEAFF. DNA of the CDR3: TGCGCCAGCAGCCAAGACAGACAGAACACTGAAGCTTTCTTT. The chain is built from TRBV4-3 and TRBJ1-1; D gene uncertain. V was shortened by 0 bases and J by 1 base, with 6 bases between the two germline ends. Per germline, CDR1 LGHNA and CDR2 YSLEER. CDR3 size: 14 residues.

Ten or more counts support this clonotype. V is TRBV5-5 and J is TRBJ2-7; weak D call: TRBD2 (5 bases). This CDR3 comprises 14 residues. Germline assignment: CDR1 SGHKS and CDR2 YYEKEE (reference sequence). V was pared by 1 base and J by 2 bases, with 10 bases between. The CDR3 reads CASSLLGDPYEQYV. DNA of the CDR3: TGTGCCAGCAGCTTGTTGGGAGATCCCTACGAGCAGTACGTC.

The table lists this clonotype with a count of one. This may arise from a read error, as a much more abundant clone is one base away. The chain combines TRBV6-5 with TRBJ2-6; no clear D gene. V was pared by 0 bases and J by 4 bases, with 13 bases between. The CDR3 contains 17 residues. Germline V gene data show CDR1 as MNHEY and CDR2 as SVGAGI. The CDR3 DNA is TGTGCCAGCAGTTACTCGATGTGGGTAAAAGGGGCCAACGTCCTGACTTTC. Its protein is CASSYSMWVKGANVLTF.

In its sample, this clonotype was seen many times. This chain links TRBV27 with TRBJ2-7; 8 nucleotides line up with TRBD2. V shed 3 bases, J shed 2 bases, and the junction held 3 bases outside the gene matches. Germline CDR1 reads MNHEY; CDR2 reads SMNVEV (reference sequence). This CDR3 comprises 14 residues. The CDR3 region is CASSFTSGPYEQYF. The DNA of the CDR3 is TGTGCCAGCAGTTTTACTAGCGGACCCTACGAGCAGTACTTC.

This clonotype has more than one count but fewer than ten. V usage is TRBV6-2 or TRBV6-3 and J usage is TRBJ2-1; D ambiguous. Germline CDR1 and CDR2: MNHEY and SVGEGT. CDR3 length equals 15 residues. The V gene lost 3 bases and the J gene lost 8 bases, with 17 bases spanning the gap. CDR3 sequence (DNA): TGTGCCAGCAGTTATCGCGACTTAGGTACCGATGAGCAGTTCTTC. Residues: CASSYRDLGTDEQFF.

This clonotype has more than one count but fewer than ten. The CDR3 nucleotides are TGTGCCAGCGGGACAGGGATAGTCGATGAGCAGTTCTTC. This translates into CASGTGIVDEQFF. This chain links TRBV27 with TRBJ2-1; 9 bases align to TRBD1. Germline trimming cut 8 bases from V and 8 bases from J; bases unmatched to any gene: 7. The V gene's germline CDR1 is MNHEY and CDR2 SMNVEV (reference sequence). This CDR3 is 13 amino acids long.

Many counts were recorded for this clonotype. This sequence joins TRBV20-1 and TRBJ2-3; 9 bases line up with TRBD1. V gave up 2 bases and J gave up 6 bases; unmatched junction bases: 6. CDR3 length: 14 residues. Germline CDR1 DFQATT, CDR2 SNEGSKA (reference sequence). The CDR3 sequence is CSARTGGAGDTQYF. The CDR3 nucleotides are TGCAGTGCTAGAACAGGGGGCGCGGGGGATACGCAGTATTTT.

This clonotype was found many times. CDR3 DNA sequence: TGTGCCAGCAGCCCAAGGAGTCAGGAGCACGAGCAGTACGTC. This sequence encodes CASSPRSQEHEQYV. The V and J genes are TRBV7-2 and TRBJ2-7; D ambiguous. Deletions cut 5 bases from V and 5 bases from J, with 16 bases between. The CDR3 has 14 amino acids. The germline V gene has CDR1 SGHTA and CDR2 FQGNSA.

In its sample, this clonotype was seen many times. J is TRBJ2-7 and V is TRBV10-3, with D maybe TRBD2 (5 bases). Per the germline V gene, CDR1 is ENHRY and CDR2 is SYGVKD. Trimming took off 3 bases at V and 4 bases at J, with 10 bases between the two ends. The length of the CDR3 is 13 residues. For the CDR3, the DNA is TGTGCCATCAGTGAAGATAGGGAGTACGAGCAGTACGTC. It encodes CAISEDREYEQYV.

This clonotype was picked up many times. The rearrangement joins TRBV12-3 or TRBV12-4 to TRBJ2-7; D ambiguous. V was shortened by 2 bases and J by 2 bases, with 10 bases between the two germline ends. The CDR3 sequence is 14 residues long. This CDR3 reads CASSLLGRPYEQYF. For the CDR3, the DNA is TGTGCCAGCAGTTTATTAGGACGGCCCTACGAGCAGTACTTC.

This clonotype has more than one count but fewer than ten. The chain links TRBV27 to TRBJ1-1; perhaps TRBD1 as D (5 bases). The CDR3 runs to 11 residues. Germline V gene data show CDR1 as MNHEY and CDR2 as SMNVEV (reference sequence). V was shortened by 6 bases and J by 8 bases, with 10 bases between the two germline ends. CDR3 sequence reads: CASRGYREAFF. The CDR3 DNA is TGTGCCAGCAGGGGGTACAGGGAAGCTTTCTTT.

This clonotype was found a few times. The CDR3 loop reads CASQSDSNQPQHF. The CDR3 coding sequence is TGTGCCAGCCAAAGCGATAGCAATCAGCCCCAGCATTTT. The chain joins TRBV7-2 to TRBJ1-5; D remains unclear. Between the trimmed V and J ends, which lost 8 bases and 0 bases, there was a span of 8 bases. CDR1 and CDR2 (germline): SGHTA, FQGNSA. This CDR3 is built from 13 residues.